The 31 T cell receptor beta chains listed next were all sequenced from one sample in a study of blood T cells in healthy people across ages. Combining a sample-barcoded 5' primer with a J-beta primer mix, a second PCR ran for roughly 7 to 12 cycles. MiXCR, applied by TCRdb to the 5' RACE reads, yields one record per CDR3 protein. In the table there are approximately 800,000 distinct CDR3 sequences, about three fifths of which are singletons. Sequencing was done on a sample of blood. These receptor sequences come from a man aged 30 to 45 in good health.

The genes are TRBV7-9 and TRBJ2-5; 10 bases match TRBD2. The CDR3 length is 14 residues. CDR1 SEHNR and CDR2 FQNEAQ come from the germline V gene (reference sequence). V trimming: 5 bases; J trimming: 5 bases; junction bases outside the gene matches: 5. CDR3 residues: CASSPGSGGETQYF. The CDR3 DNA reads TGTGCCAGCAGCCCCGGTAGCGGGGGGGAGACCCAGTACTTC.

The genes are TRBV10-3 and TRBJ2-1, with no clear D. CDR3 size: 12 residues. V was trimmed by 3 bases and J by 6 bases, leaving 6 bases between them. Germline V gene sequence: CDR1 ENHRY, CDR2 SYGVKD. The CDR3 reads CAISEVGNEQFF. Written as DNA, the CDR3 is TGTGCCATCAGTGAAGTAGGCAATGAGCAGTTCTTC.

The chain combines TRBV20-1 with TRBJ1-1; TRBD1 matches at 10 bases. J lost 7 bases, V lost 5 bases, and 13 bases had no gene match. Looked up from germline, CDR1 is DFQATT and CDR2 is SNEGSKA (reference sequence). This CDR3 has 15 amino acids. Here the CDR3 DNA reads TGCAGTGCTTCCTTTGGGGACAGGGGTTTAGTTGAAGCTTTCTTT. Amino acids: CSASFGDRGLVEAFF.

Concerning this clonotype: A much larger clone lies one base from this, so it may be a read error. This rearrangement joins TRBV20-1 to TRBJ2-1; no definite D call. Germline CDR1 and CDR2: DFQATT and SNEGSKA (reference sequence). The CDR3 sequence is 16 residues long. V was pared by 4 bases and J by 3 bases, with 19 bases between. The CDR3 nucleotides read TGCAGTGCTACCATCGGGCCCCGAAGGCTCTACAATGAGCAGTTCTTC. It is translated as CSATIGPRRLYNEQFF.

J is TRBJ2-7 and V is TRBV9, with a tentative D call TRBD1 (6 bases). V was clipped by 0 bases and J by 5 bases, with 15 bases between them. Germline values: CDR1 SGDLS, CDR2 YYNGEE. The CDR3 covers 15 residues. CDR3 region: CASSVVDSPLDEQYF. The CDR3 DNA is TGTGCCAGCAGCGTAGTGGACAGCCCCCTCGACGAGCAGTACTTC.

The chain has TRBV10-3 and TRBJ1-5, with a weak D call TRBD1 (5 bases). This CDR3 comprises 15 residues. V gave up 2 bases and J gave up 5 bases, with 13 bases separating them. Germline V gene sequence: CDR1 ENHRY, CDR2 SYGVKD. The chain's CDR3 is CAISEGGVGDQPQHF. The CDR3 DNA reads TGTGCCATCAGTGAGGGGGGAGTTGGAGATCAGCCCCAGCATTTT.

There are a few counts of this clonotype. The gene calls are TRBV20-1 and TRBJ2-7; 9 positions match TRBD2. Losses at the gene ends were 6 bases for V and 3 bases for J; bases not matched to a gene: 9. The CDR3 totals 14 residues. Germline CDR1 and CDR2: DFQATT and SNEGSKA (reference sequence). The CDR3 sequence: CSALSTSGYYEQYF. CDR3 nucleotide sequence: TGCAGTGCCTTGTCGACTAGCGGCTACTACGAGCAGTACTTC.

Regarding this clonotype: One junction end does not reproduce the germline sequence, and a read error may be involved. The V and J genes are TRBV24-1 and TRBJ1-1; a weak D match, TRBD1 (5 bases). CDR3 size: 13 residues. CDR1 is KGHDR, CDR2 SFDVKD, per germline. The CDR3 DNA reads as TGTGCCACCAGTGATTTCCGGGGCACTCAAGCTTTCTTT. Amino acid sequence: CATSDFRGTQAFF.

V usage is TRBV20-1 and J usage is TRBJ2-1, with 11 bases that match TRBD2. The CDR3 totals 11 residues. Trimming removed 6 bases from V and 15 bases from J; junction bases left unmatched: 7. Germline V CDR1 and CDR2: DFQATT, SNEGSKA (reference sequence). CDR3 coding DNA: TGCAGTGCCCTTAGCGGGAGGGTTCCGTTCTTC. Encoded protein: CSALSGRVPFF.

About this clonotype itself: Relative to the germline gene, one junction end is altered; a read error may explain this. V and J are TRBV7-2 and TRBJ2-1; TRBD2 matches at 9 bases. Germline V gene sequence: CDR1 SGHTA, CDR2 FQGNSA. The CDR3 has 18 amino acids. This CDR3 is CVSSFSEAGGPGYNEQFF. The CDR3 coding sequence is TGTGTCAGCAGCTTCTCGGAGGCGGGAGGGCCGGGGTACAATGAGCAGTTCTTC.

V gene TRBV3-1 combines with J gene TRBJ2-1; 9 bases are shared with TRBD2. CDR1 and CDR2 (germline): LGHDT, YNNKEL (reference sequence). The CDR3 runs to 16 residues. J lost 12 bases, V lost 4 bases, and 16 bases had no gene match. The CDR3 spells CASSLSLAGSPGGQFF. The CDR3 DNA reads as TGTGCCAGCAGCCTTTCCCTAGCGGGATCACCCGGGGGGCAGTTCTTC.

The chain carries TRBV29-1 and TRBJ2-1; 10 bases are shared with TRBD1. Germline trimming cut 4 bases from V and 6 bases from J; bases unmatched to any gene: 9. The germline V gene has CDR1 SQVTM and CDR2 ANQGSEA. The CDR3 is 15 amino acids. The CDR3 DNA reads TGCAGCGTTGTGGGAGGGACAGGGGACGCCAATGAGCAGTTCTTC. Its protein product is CSVVGGTGDANEQFF.

The chain combines TRBV20-1 with TRBJ2-1, with TRBD2 matching 7 bases. V gave up 2 bases and J gave up 1 base; unmatched junction bases: 14. Per the germline V gene, CDR1 is DFQATT and CDR2 is SNEGSKA (reference sequence). The CDR3 covers 18 residues. CDR3 in amino acids: CSARKAGERIGSYNEQFF. The CDR3 DNA reads as TGCAGTGCTAGAAAGGCGGGAGAGAGGATCGGATCCTACAATGAGCAGTTCTTC.

V is TRBV25-1 and J is TRBJ2-3, with TRBD1 identical over 8 bases. The CDR3 consists of 19 residues. Germline assignment: CDR1 MGHDK and CDR2 SYGVNS. V was pared by 4 bases and J by 3 bases, with 18 bases of the junction left unmatched. Here the CDR3 DNA reads TGTGCCAGCAGTGGAACCCCGTTTTGGACAGGGACCGCGACAGATACGCAGTATTTT. Encoded protein: CASSGTPFWTGTATDTQYF.

This clonotype was seen a few times. CDR3 DNA: TGTGCCAGCAGCCAAGAAGGAGCGCTCAATGAGCAGTTCTTC. As protein: CASSQEGALNEQFF. The rearrangement uses TRBV4-2 and TRBJ2-1, with D hard to call. CDR1 is LGHNA and CDR2 is YNFKEQ in the germline V gene. V lost 0 bases and J 6 bases, leaving 9 bases between the germline ends. The CDR3 length is 14 residues.

CDR3 region: CASSQEASGVGADTQYF. DNA for the CDR3: TGTGCCAGCAGCCAAGAGGCTAGCGGGGTAGGAGCAGATACGCAGTATTTT. The gene calls are TRBV3-1 and TRBJ2-3; 9 bases are a match to TRBD2. Germline lookup yields CDR1 LGHDT and CDR2 YNNKEL (reference sequence). The V gene end was trimmed by 0 bases and the J gene end by 4 bases; junction bases not matched to a gene: 8. The CDR3 covers 17 residues.

There are a few counts of this clonotype. This sequence joins TRBV4-3 and TRBJ2-4; 8 bases align to TRBD1. Per germline, CDR1 LGHNA and CDR2 YSLEER. Losses at the gene ends were 3 bases for V and 3 bases for J; bases not matched to a gene: 7. There are 16 residues in the CDR3. In DNA, the CDR3 is TGCGCCAGCAGCCATAGGACAGGGTCAGGCAAAAACATTCAGTACTTC. Protein sequence: CASSHRTGSGKNIQYF.

The chain recombines TRBV6-6 with TRBJ1-1; D is undetermined. This CDR3 has 11 amino acids. Germline V CDR1 and CDR2: MNHNY, SVGAGI (reference sequence). The ends were cut back, 2 bases at V and 12 bases at J, with 10 bases in the middle. CDR3: CASSYPGDTFF. For the CDR3, the DNA is TGTGCCAGCAGTTACCCGGGAGATACTTTCTTT.

The J gene is TRBJ1-6, the V gene TRBV20-1; TRBD1 matches 7 bases. The J segment lost 8 bases and the V segment lost 7 bases, leaving 20 bases of the junction unmatched. CDR3 length: 17 residues. Per germline, CDR1 DFQATT and CDR2 SNEGSKA (reference sequence). CDR3 in DNA: TGCAGTGTCAGTAAGACAGGGACAAACCGGGCGTATTCACCCCTCCACTTT. Protein product: CSVSKTGTNRAYSPLHF.

The gene calls are TRBV30 and TRBJ2-3; TRBD2 matches at 10 bases. V lost 6 bases to trimming and J lost 3 bases; unmatched junction nucleotides: 6. The CDR3 length is 14 residues. Germline V gene data show CDR1 as GTSNPN and CDR2 as SVGIG (reference sequence). The CDR3 protein is CACTSGVGTDTQYF. In DNA form, the CDR3 reads TGTGCCTGCACTAGCGGGGTCGGGACAGATACGCAGTATTTT.

The chain links TRBV20-1 to TRBJ2-5; a weak D match, TRBD1 (6 bases). The J call may be faulty, since TRBJ2-7 better matches the DNA end. CDR1 is DFQATT and CDR2 is SNEGSKA in the germline V gene (reference sequence). This CDR3 comprises 15 residues. This CDR3 reads CSASSTLQGTHEQYF. The CDR3 nucleotides are TGCAGTGCTTCATCGACTCTACAGGGTACCCACGAGCAGTACTTC.

This chain uses TRBV27 with TRBJ2-1; D call uncertain. CDR3 length: 14 amino acids. The germline gives CDR1 MNHEY, CDR2 SMNVEV (reference sequence). V lost 3 bases to trimming and J lost 0 bases, with 6 bases between them. The CDR3 reads CASSFVGSYNEQFF. In DNA, the CDR3 is TGTGCCAGCAGTTTTGTCGGCTCCTACAATGAGCAGTTCTTC.

The sample holds one count of this clonotype. This chain joins TRBV7-9 and TRBJ1-1; tentatively, D is TRBD1 (5 bases). CDR3 length: 13 amino acids. Germline V gene data show CDR1 as SEHNR and CDR2 as FQNEAQ (reference sequence). Trimming took off 8 bases at V and 1 base at J, with 11 bases between the two ends. The CDR3 DNA follows: TGTGCCAGCCGGTCGGGGGGGAACACTGAAGCTTTCTTT. Its protein product is CASRSGGNTEAFF.

The chain combines TRBV4-3 with TRBJ2-1, with TRBD2 as a possible D gene (5 bases). CDR3 length: 14 amino acids. Germline loops: CDR1 LGHNA, CDR2 YSLEER. With 4 bases removed from V and 7 bases from J, the gap between germline ends came to 14 bases. The CDR3 sequence is CASSPGERRNEQFF. CDR3 in DNA: TGCGCCAGCAGCCCTGGGGAGCGGCGGAATGAGCAGTTCTTC.

The chain links TRBV9 to TRBJ2-1; D may be TRBD1 or TRBD2 (5 bases each). There are 15 residues in the CDR3. Germline assignment: CDR1 SGDLS and CDR2 YYNGEE. The V gene lost 0 bases and the J gene lost 6 bases, with 13 bases spanning the gap. CDR3 amino acids: CASSVGLGAFNEQFF. In DNA form, the CDR3 reads TGTGCCAGCAGCGTAGGTCTCGGGGCGTTCAATGAGCAGTTCTTC.

The rearrangement joins TRBV7-2 to TRBJ2-7, with 10 bases lining up with TRBD2. The CDR3 consists of 16 residues. The V and J ends lost 1 base and 4 bases, in that order; junction bases with no gene match: 7. Germline V gene data show CDR1 as SGHTA and CDR2 as FQGNSA. The CDR3 loop reads CASSLEPAGGMYEQYF. CDR3 DNA: TGTGCCAGCAGCTTAGAGCCAGCGGGAGGGATGTACGAGCAGTACTTC. Together with reference TRBV7-2 and TRBJ2-7, the CDR3 gives the full variable domain: GAGVSQSPSNKVTEKGKDVELRCDPISGHTALYWYRQSLGQGLEFLIYFQGNSAPDKSGLPSDRFSAERTGGSVSTLTIQRTQQEDSAVYLCASSLEPAGGMYEQYFGPGTRLTVT.

The chain uses TRBV25-1 and TRBJ2-5; D not certain. Germline lookup yields CDR1 MGHDK and CDR2 SYGVNS. The length of the CDR3 is 12 residues. V was clipped by 2 bases and J by 3 bases, with 4 bases between them. The CDR3 bases are TGTGCCAGCAGTGAAATAAAAGAGACCCAGTACTTC. Translating it yields CASSEIKETQYF.

This clonotype has just a few counts. The chain recombines TRBV29-1 with TRBJ2-7; D remains ambiguous. V gave up 5 bases and J gave up 4 bases, with 15 bases separating them. This CDR3 spans 13 amino acids. Looked up from germline, CDR1 is SQVTM and CDR2 is ANQGSEA. As DNA, the CDR3 is TGCAGCGTTATCTTCGACTGGGCTTACGAGCAGTACTTC. Residues: CSVIFDWAYEQYF.

The chain employs TRBV6-5 and TRBJ2-3; 7 positions match TRBD2. Germline lookup yields CDR1 MNHEY and CDR2 SVGAGI. This CDR3 has 15 residues. Trimming at V came to 4 bases and at J to 2 bases, leaving 6 bases not matched to a gene. The CDR3 bases are TGTGCCAGCAGTTCTCCCGGGACTATCACAGATACGCAGTATTTT. Translation gives CASSSPGTITDTQYF.

V is TRBV25-1 and J is TRBJ2-4, with D perhaps assigned TRBD1 or TRBD2 (5 bases each). The V end lost 4 bases, the J end lost 2 bases, and 9 bases lay between the germline ends. In germline, CDR1 is MGHDK, CDR2 SYGVNS. The CDR3 runs to 14 residues. Written as DNA, the CDR3 is TGTGCCAGCAGTGGACGGGGCACCAAAAACATTCAGTACTTC. Amino acids: CASSGRGTKNIQYF. Full variable domain (rest looked up from reference TRBV25-1 and TRBJ2-4): EADIYQTPRYLVIGTGKKITLECSQTMGHDKMYWYQQDPGMELHLIHYSYGVNSTEKGDLSSESTVSRIRTEHFPLTLESARPSHTSQYLCASSGRGTKNIQYFGAGTRLSVL.

This sequence joins TRBV19 and TRBJ1-6; tentatively, D is TRBD1 (6 bases). Germline lookup yields CDR1 LNHDA and CDR2 SQIVND (reference sequence). V was pared by 4 bases and J by 9 bases, with 25 bases between. The CDR3 covers 18 residues. This chain's CDR3 is CASSTNRDTPIRGSPLHF. In nucleotides, the CDR3 is TGTGCCAGTAGTACGAACCGGGACACACCAATTCGAGGTTCACCCCTCCACTTT.